The 25 T cell receptor beta chains listed next were all sequenced from one sample in a study of cytomegalovirus exposure and HLA in healthy donors. Both 60 Vbeta primers and 13 Jbeta primers went into the PCR. The table came from immunoSEQ multiplex PCR; TCRdb's copy has only in-frame clones and leaves some out. The sample has 150,000 to 170,000 clones; roughly 79% are singletons. Sequencing used PBMCs. Every receptor here comes from a man between 18 and 35 years old in good health and CMV-seronegative.

The V call is TRBV6-1, the J call TRBJ2-3; possible D gene TRBD2, 5 bases. CDR1 is MNHNS, CDR2 SASEGT, per germline. There are 16 residues in the CDR3. V gave up 2 bases and J gave up 2 bases, with 14 bases separating them. CDR3 sequence reads: CASSELRRPTTDTQYF. CDR3 nucleotide sequence: TGTGCCAGCAGTGAACTTAGGAGGCCGACCACAGATACGCAGTATTTT.

The chain uses TRBV6-5 and TRBJ1-1; TRBD1 aligns across 11 bases. The CDR3 extends over 15 amino acids. With 0 bases clipped from V and 5 bases from J, the junction kept 2 bases outside the gene matches. CDR1 and CDR2 from the germline V gene are MNHEY and SVGAGI. The CDR3 is CASSYSGQGDTEAFF. In nucleotides, the CDR3 is TGTGCCAGCAGTTACTCGGGACAGGGGGATACTGAAGCTTTCTTT.

The chain carries TRBV28 and TRBJ1-1; D uncertain. From germline, CDR1 is MDHEN and CDR2 SYDVKM. V lost 2 bases and J lost 2, with 6 bases in between. The length of the CDR3 is 13 residues. The DNA for the CDR3 is TGTGCCAGCAGTTTAGAGGTCAACACTGAAGCTTTCTTT. Translated: CASSLEVNTEAFF. The full variable domain, in which reference TRBV28 and TRBJ1-1 provide the parts outside the CDR3, is DVKVTQSSRYLVKRTGEKVFLECVQDMDHENMFWYRQDPGLGLRLIYFSYDVKMKEKGDIPEGYSVSREKKERFSLILESASTNQTSMYLCASSLEVNTEAFFGQGTRLTVV.

This clone was counted a single time. Here the CDR3 DNA reads TGCGCCAGCAGCCTAGGGACAGGGCGGGAAAAACTGTTTTTT. Encoded protein: CASSLGTGREKLFF. V and J are TRBV5-1 and TRBJ1-4; 9 bases align to TRBD1. CDR3 size: 14 residues. Germline V gives CDR1 SGHRS, CDR2 YFSETQ. Unmatched junction bases numbered 6, after V lost 4 bases and J lost 8 bases.

The chain uses TRBV4-3 and TRBJ1-2; D unresolved. The V end was cut by 1 base, the J end by 2 bases, with 2 bases between. Germline lookup yields CDR1 LGHNA and CDR2 YSLEER. The CDR3 spans 12 residues. The CDR3 here is CASSQANYGYTF. The DNA for the CDR3 is TGCGCCAGCAGCCAAGCGAACTATGGCTACACCTTC.

In its sample, this clone was seen a few times. The chain combines TRBV9 with TRBJ2-5, with no clear D. Trimming shortened V by 4 bases and J by 1 base, and 8 bases separated the two germline ends. CDR1 is SGDLS and CDR2 is YYNGEE in the germline V gene. The CDR3 is made up of 13 amino acids. This chain's CDR3 is CASSRQIQETQYF. The CDR3 nucleotides read TGTGCCAGCAGCCGACAAATCCAAGAGACCCAGTACTTC.

There are a few counts of this clone. The same CDR3 arises from other DNA sequences in this sample as well. The CDR3 here is CASTRGGPPDTQYF. Here the CDR3 DNA reads TGCGCCAGCACCCGCGGGGGGCCTCCAGATACGCAGTATTTT. V usage is TRBV5-1 and J usage is TRBJ2-3; 8 bases are a match to TRBD2. J was trimmed by 4 bases and V by 6 bases; bases with no gene match: 7. The germline V gene has CDR1 SGHRS and CDR2 YFSETQ. CDR3 length: 14 amino acids.

The genes are TRBV7-2 and TRBJ2-7; TRBD2 aligns across 12 bases. The CDR3 covers 17 residues. Unmatched junction bases numbered 8, after V lost 5 bases and J lost 0 bases. CDR1 and CDR2 from the germline V gene are SGHTA and FQGNSA. As DNA, the CDR3 is TGTGCCAGCAGCGGCACTAGCGGGGGGCTTCCCTCCTACGAGCAGTACTTC. Translating gives CASSGTSGGLPSYEQYF. The full variable domain, completed using reference TRBV7-2 and TRBJ2-7, is GAGVSQSPSNKVTEKGKDVELRCDPISGHTALYWYRQSLGQGLEFLIYFQGNSAPDKSGLPSDRFSAERTGGSVSTLTIQRTQQEDSAVYLCASSGTSGGLPSYEQYFGPGTRLTVT.

The genes are TRBV6-5 and TRBJ2-1, with D unresolved. The CDR3 sequence is 15 residues long. CDR1 and CDR2 from the germline V gene are MNHEY and SVGAGI. V was pared by 0 bases and J by 1 base, with 7 bases between. CDR3 DNA sequence: TGTGCCAGCAGTTACTCGGGCAGATCCTACAATGAGCAGTTCTTC. Protein product: CASSYSGRSYNEQFF.

This clone was seen a few times. The chain links TRBV7-9 to TRBJ2-2, with D possibly being TRBD1 (7 bases). V shed 5 bases and J shed 5 bases, with 21 bases lying between them. This CDR3 is built from 17 residues. CDR1 and CDR2 (germline): SEHNR, FQNEAQ (reference sequence). The CDR3 is CASSPNYRQGGTGELFF. For the CDR3, the DNA is TGTGCCAGCAGCCCCAATTACCGTCAGGGGGGTACCGGGGAGCTGTTTTTT.

The gene calls are TRBV11-3 and TRBJ2-2, with TRBD2 matching over 9 bases. The V gene's germline CDR1 is SGHNT and CDR2 YENEEA. The length of the CDR3 is 16 residues. Trimming took 5 bases from V and 2 from J; bases not matched to a gene: 6. CDR3: CASSRSGGLNTGELFF. The CDR3 nucleotides read TGTGCCAGCAGCCGTAGCGGGGGACTAAACACCGGGGAGCTGTTTTTT. The variable domain in full, with the rest retrieved from reference TRBV11-3 and TRBJ2-2, is EAGVVQSPRYKIIEKKQPVAFWCNPISGHNTLYWYLQNLGQGPELLIRYENEEAVDDSQLPKDRFSAERLKGVDSTLKIQPAELGDSAVYLCASSRSGGLNTGELFFGEGSRLTVL.

The rearrangement uses TRBV7-2 and TRBJ1-1; D is perhaps TRBD1 (5 bases). V lost 5 bases, J lost 3 bases, and 13 bases lay in between. CDR3 length equals 14 residues. The germline V gene has CDR1 SGHTA and CDR2 FQGNSA. The CDR3 is CASSKDSFDTEAFF. The CDR3 DNA sequence: TGTGCCAGCAGCAAAGACAGTTTTGACACTGAAGCTTTCTTT. Complete variable domain (other parts from reference TRBV7-2 and TRBJ1-1): GAGVSQSPSNKVTEKGKDVELRCDPISGHTALYWYRQSLGQGLEFLIYFQGNSAPDKSGLPSDRFSAERTGGSVSTLTIQRTQQEDSAVYLCASSKDSFDTEAFFGQGTRLTVV.

This clone was seen just once. V gene TRBV6-6 combines with J gene TRBJ1-1; a possible D gene is TRBD1 (6 bases). The CDR3 covers 15 residues. Germline V CDR1 and CDR2: MNHNY, SVGAGI (reference sequence). V was shortened by 5 bases and J by 8 bases, with 21 bases between the two germline ends. As DNA, the CDR3 is TGTGCCAGCAGTCCGACTCATGACAGGCTTGGGGAAGCTTTCTTT. It translates to CASSPTHDRLGEAFF.

This rearrangement joins TRBV2 to TRBJ2-1; the match to TRBD2 covers 13 bases. Losses at the gene ends were 8 bases for V and 7 bases for J; bases not matched to a gene: 5. The CDR3 has 14 residues. Per germline, CDR1 SNHLY and CDR2 FYNNEI. The CDR3 loop reads CASLLAGGRNEQFF. Here the CDR3 DNA reads TGTGCCAGCCTACTAGCGGGGGGGAGAAATGAGCAGTTCTTC.

This chain links TRBV2 with TRBJ1-2; D is uncertain. CDR1 and CDR2 from the germline V gene are SNHLY and FYNNEI. V lost 0 bases, J lost 10 bases, and 15 bases lay in between. The CDR3 loop spans 14 amino acids. Written as DNA, the CDR3 is TGTGCCAGCAGTGAAGCTTCATGGGTTGAGGACTACACCTTC. As protein: CASSEASWVEDYTF.

The gene calls are TRBV7-2 and TRBJ1-5; D gene ambiguous. CDR3 length: 13 residues. Germline loops: CDR1 SGHTA, CDR2 FQGNSA. V lost 1 base to trimming and J lost 3 bases, with 4 bases between them. The CDR3 reads CASSLDINQPQHF. The CDR3 bases are TGTGCCAGCAGCTTAGACATCAATCAGCCCCAGCATTTT.

This clone was seen once. This chain links TRBV7-2 with TRBJ2-3; 10 bases are a match to TRBD2. Unmatched junction bases numbered 2, after V lost 5 bases and J lost 0 bases. In germline, CDR1 is SGHTA, CDR2 FQGNSA. This CDR3 comprises 15 residues. The CDR3 here is CASSGLAASTDTQYF. The DNA for the CDR3 is TGTGCCAGCAGCGGACTAGCGGCCAGCACAGATACGCAGTATTTT.

V is TRBV2 and J is TRBJ1-6; 8 nucleotides agree with TRBD1. With V trimmed by 7 bases and J by 8 bases, 10 bases remained unmatched. The CDR3 runs to 15 residues. Looked up from germline, CDR1 is SNHLY and CDR2 is FYNNEI. CDR3 sequence reads: CASTRSGGVDSPLHF. The DNA of the CDR3 is TGTGCCAGCACTCGATCAGGGGGCGTGGATTCACCCCTCCACTTT.

Regarding this clone: As the CDR3 is not closed by the conserved phenylalanine or tryptophan, this likely results from a read error. J is TRBJ2-7 and V is TRBV10-3; TRBD1 might be the D (6 bases). V lost 5 bases, J lost 5 bases, and 13 bases lay in between. The CDR3 covers 13 residues. The germline gives CDR1 ENHRY, CDR2 SYGVKD. The CDR3 bases are TGTGCCATCAGTATGGGACATCAGCACGAGCAGTACCTC. It encodes CAISMGHQHEQYL.

This chain connects TRBV6-5 to TRBJ2-1; D is possibly TRBD2 (6 bases). The V gene's germline CDR1 is MNHEY and CDR2 SVGAGI. The CDR3 extends over 14 amino acids. Trimming stripped 5 bases from V and 9 bases from J, with 17 bases between. The CDR3 nucleotides are TGTGCCAGCAGTACCCCCGCTAGCGCCGGTGAGCAGTTCTTC. This gives the protein CASSTPASAGEQFF.

This clone was found a few times. This chain connects TRBV11-1 to TRBJ1-3, with D possibly being TRBD1 (5 bases). V gave up 4 bases and J gave up 4 bases, with 23 bases separating them. This CDR3 region has 18 residues. Germline CDR1 reads SGHAT; CDR2 reads FQDESV (reference sequence). CDR3 coding DNA: TGTGCCAGCAGCTCGACAAAACGCGGGACGCGAGGAGGAAACACCATATATTTT. As protein: CASSSTKRGTRGGNTIYF.

With respect to this clone: One end of the junction is discordant with germline, which a read error may explain. The gene calls are TRBV2 and TRBJ1-2; TRBD1 agrees at 9 bases. The CDR3 spans 14 residues. Looked up from germline, CDR1 is SNHLY and CDR2 is FYNNEI. The CDR3 region has the DNA TGTGCCAGCAGTAAAGCCGGGACAGGGAATGGCTACACCTTC. This gives the protein CASSKAGTGNGYTF.

There are many counts of this clone. The chain employs TRBV4-2 and TRBJ2-7, with TRBD2 identical over 13 bases. This CDR3 contains 15 residues. The V and J ends lost 4 bases and 6 bases, in that order; junction bases with no gene match: 6. Germline values: CDR1 LGHNA, CDR2 YNFKEQ. The CDR3 bases are TGTGCCAGCAGCCTAACTAGCGGGGGGGCCGCCGAGCAGTACTTC. Its protein product is CASSLTSGGAAEQYF.

This chain connects TRBV18 to TRBJ1-1; no clear D. V dropped 2 bases and J dropped 0 bases, with 16 bases sitting between them. Looked up from germline, CDR1 is KGHSH and CDR2 is LQKENI. This CDR3 spans 17 amino acids. In DNA form, the CDR3 reads TGTGCCAGCTCACCAGTCAGCCCCGGGTTCATGAACACTGAAGCTTTCTTT. Encoded protein: CASSPVSPGFMNTEAFF.

This clone was seen just once. The rearrangement links TRBV19 to TRBJ1-5; possibly TRBD1 for D (6 bases). The CDR3 sequence is 14 residues long. Germline V lookup: CDR1 LNHDA, CDR2 SQIVND (reference sequence). V lost 3 bases and J lost 9, with 15 bases in between. The CDR3 spells CASSIPGAVWPQHF. In DNA, the CDR3 is TGTGCCAGTAGTATTCCAGGGGCCGTTTGGCCCCAGCATTTT.